These 26 T cell receptor beta chains were sequenced from one sample in a study of technical replicates of blood from a few donors (dated by TCRdb to 2016 to 2017). Libraries were constructed by the immunoSEQ multiplex PCR assay. What TCRdb holds here is the immuneACCESS table cut down to in-frame rearrangements. Part of the clones is not present; checked against another copy, under half of the missing clones reflect an unresolved V gene, and the others are unexplained. Across this sample there are about 53,000 clones, with more than 70% seen only once. The top ten clones comprise 5.6% of the sample. The sequencing sample was made of PBMCs. The receptors stem from a human donor in good health. Some clones in this sample may be carry-over from other donors' samples.

The gene calls are TRBV12-5 and TRBJ2-4; TRBD2 is a possible D gene (6 bases). This CDR3 is built from 13 residues. CDR1 and CDR2 (germline): LGHNT, FRNRAP. Trimming took 9 bases from V and 3 from J, leaving 12 bases between them. Here the CDR3 reads CASIRGGKNIQYF. The CDR3 nucleotides read TGTGCTAGCATCCGGGGAGGCAAAAACATTCAGTACTTC. Combining the CDR3 with reference TRBV12-5 and TRBJ2-4 gives the whole variable domain DARVTQTPRHKVTEMGQEVTMRCQPILGHNTVFWYRQTMMQGLELLAYFRNRAPLDDSGMPKDRFSAEMPDATLATLKIQPSEPRDSAVYFCASIRGGKNIQYFGAGTRLSVL.

The V call is TRBV7-3, the J call TRBJ2-7; 9 bases align to TRBD1. Germline V lookup: CDR1 SGHTA, CDR2 FQGTGA. J was trimmed by 2 bases and V by 5 bases; bases with no gene match: 13. The CDR3 totals 17 residues. This chain's CDR3 is CASSPGGQGPSAYEQYF. CDR3 coding DNA: TGTGCCAGCAGCCCCGGGGGACAGGGTCCGAGCGCCTACGAGCAGTACTTC.

This chain uses TRBV27 with TRBJ1-1, with a weak D call TRBD1 (5 bases). CDR3 length: 14 residues. V was pared by 7 bases and J by 4 bases, with 16 bases between. Per germline, CDR1 MNHEY and CDR2 SMNVEV (reference sequence). CDR3 sequence reads: CASTSVKQGTEAFF. CDR3 coding DNA: TGTGCCAGCACCTCGGTGAAGCAGGGCACTGAAGCTTTCTTT.

The chain has TRBV4-3 and TRBJ2-1; tentatively, D is TRBD2 (5 bases). Germline assignment: CDR1 LGHNA and CDR2 YSLEER. CDR3 length: 14 amino acids. The ends were cut back, 0 bases at V and 9 bases at J, with 12 bases in the middle. Here the CDR3 reads CASSQDRVRGEQFF. CDR3 DNA: TGCGCCAGCAGCCAAGATAGGGTCCGGGGTGAGCAGTTCTTC.

This chain connects TRBV27 to TRBJ2-1; TRBD1 might be the D (6 bases). Between the trimmed V and J ends, which lost 5 bases and 7 bases, there was a span of 12 bases. Germline values: CDR1 MNHEY, CDR2 SMNVEV (reference sequence). The CDR3 is made up of 13 amino acids. The CDR3 DNA follows: TGTGCCAGCAGTCCCGACGGACAGAATGAGCAGTTCTTC. Amino acid sequence: CASSPDGQNEQFF.

This chain joins TRBV7-2 and TRBJ2-2, with no clear D. This CDR3 is 15 amino acids long. With 5 bases removed from V and 0 bases from J, the gap between germline ends came to 10 bases. CDR1 is SGHTA, CDR2 FQGNSA, per germline. The CDR3 DNA sequence: TGTGCCAGCAGCCCGGTCCAACCGAACACCGGGGAGCTGTTTTTT. The encoded protein is CASSPVQPNTGELFF.

V gene TRBV7-9 combines with J gene TRBJ2-7, with 9 positions matching TRBD1. Germline loops: CDR1 SEHNR, CDR2 FQNEAQ (reference sequence). The CDR3 contains 14 residues. Trimming took 2 bases from V and 4 from J; bases not matched to a gene: 3. CDR3 in DNA: TGTGCCAGCAGCTTACTGGACAGGGGTTACGAGCAGTACTTC. Translating it yields CASSLLDRGYEQYF.

This chain connects TRBV7-9 to TRBJ1-1; D might be TRBD1 (6 bases). CDR3 size: 14 residues. The V gene lost 1 base and the J gene lost 2 bases, with 8 bases spanning the gap. Germline CDR1 and CDR2: SEHNR and FQNEAQ (reference sequence). In nucleotides, the CDR3 is TGTGCCAGCAGCTTAGGGACAGTAAACACTGAAGCTTTCTTT. It yields the protein CASSLGTVNTEAFF.

This clone was seen a few times. The chain recombines TRBV5-1 with TRBJ2-7; 8 nucleotides match TRBD1. CDR1 is SGHRS, CDR2 YFSETQ, per germline. This CDR3 comprises 15 residues. V shed 4 bases and J 0 bases; nucleotides not matched to a gene: 6. The CDR3 sequence: CASSHRDRLSYEQYF. The DNA for the CDR3 is TGCGCCAGCAGCCACCGGGACAGGCTCTCCTACGAGCAGTACTTC.

V usage is TRBV2 and J usage is TRBJ2-7; 7 bases fit TRBD1. Per the germline V gene, CDR1 is SNHLY and CDR2 is FYNNEI. V shed 6 bases, J shed 0 bases, and the junction held 2 bases outside the gene matches. The CDR3 extends over 13 amino acids. The CDR3 region has the DNA TGTGCCAGCAGAGCAGGGGGCTCCTACGAGCAGTACTTC. The encoded protein is CASRAGGSYEQYF. Supplemented by reference TRBV2 and TRBJ2-7, the full variable domain reads EPEVTQTPSHQVTQMGQEVILRCVPISNHLYFYWYRQILGQKVEFLVSFYNNEISEKSEIFDDQFSVERPDGSNFTLKIRSTKLEDSAMYFCASRAGGSYEQYFGPGTRLTVT.

This chain connects TRBV7-2 to TRBJ2-3, with D possibly matching TRBD2 (6 bases). The germline V gene encodes CDR1 SGHTA and CDR2 FQGNSA. Between the trimmed V and J ends, which lost 6 bases and 0 bases, there was a span of 10 bases. CDR3 length equals 14 residues. DNA for the CDR3: TGTGCCAGCAGTGCGGGGTCTAGCACAGATACGCAGTATTTT. It encodes CASSAGSSTDTQYF.

The J gene is TRBJ2-3, the V gene TRBV9; a weak D match, TRBD2 (5 bases). CDR3 length: 17 residues. Germline V gene lookup returns CDR1 SGDLS and CDR2 YYNGEE. The germline V and J ends were trimmed by 0 bases and 4 bases, with 18 bases remaining between them. CDR3 amino acids: CASSVGSSLWVADTQYF. In nucleotides, the CDR3 is TGTGCCAGCAGCGTAGGCTCTAGCTTATGGGTCGCAGATACGCAGTATTTT.

The chain links TRBV7-9 to TRBJ2-2, with D possibly being TRBD2 (6 bases). The V end lost 4 bases, the J end lost 2 bases, and 8 bases lay between the germline ends. CDR3 length: 14 amino acids. Germline V CDR1 and CDR2: SEHNR, FQNEAQ (reference sequence). The CDR3 bases are TGTGCCAGCAGCTGGGGAGGAAACACCGGGGAGCTGTTTTTT. Translated: CASSWGGNTGELFF.

The chain combines TRBV7-2 with TRBJ1-2; 10 nucleotides agree with TRBD1. The V and J ends lost 6 bases and 5 bases, in that order; junction bases with no gene match: 9. Germline CDR1 reads SGHTA; CDR2 reads FQGNSA. The CDR3 runs to 15 residues. The CDR3, as DNA: TGTGCCAGCAGAAGACCGGGACAGGGGACGTATGGCTACACCTTC. Translated, it gives CASRRPGQGTYGYTF. The whole variable domain, remainder taken from reference TRBV7-2 and TRBJ1-2, is GAGVSQSPSNKVTEKGKDVELRCDPISGHTALYWYRQSLGQGLEFLIYFQGNSAPDKSGLPSDRFSAERTGGSVSTLTIQRTQQEDSAVYLCASRRPGQGTYGYTFGSGTRLTVV.

The V call is TRBV4-2, the J call TRBJ1-2; D call uncertain. Looked up from germline, CDR1 is LGHNA and CDR2 is YNFKEQ. V was pared by 8 bases and J by 3 bases, with 16 bases between. CDR3 length equals 14 residues. CDR3 in amino acids: CASADAGVDYGYTF. In nucleotides, the CDR3 is TGTGCCAGCGCTGACGCCGGGGTAGACTATGGCTACACCTTC.

This rearrangement joins TRBV5-4 to TRBJ2-5; no reliable D call. This CDR3 has 14 residues. V was shortened by 0 bases and J by 0 bases, with 6 bases between the two germline ends. CDR1 SGHNT and CDR2 YYREEE come from the germline V gene (reference sequence). CDR3 in DNA: TGTGCCAGCAGCTTGGACAGATACCAAGAGACCCAGTACTTC. Translating it yields CASSLDRYQETQYF.

The chain carries TRBV11-2 and TRBJ2-6; no reliable D call. The germline gives CDR1 SGHAT, CDR2 FQNNGV. V was pared by 5 bases and J by 4 bases, with 9 bases between. The CDR3 has 14 residues. The DNA of the CDR3 is TGTGCCAGCAGCCGAGGTACGGGGGCCAACGTCCTGACTTTC. It specifies CASSRGTGANVLTF.

The chain combines TRBV6-1 with TRBJ1-2; TRBD1 agrees at 7 bases. The V segment lost 7 bases and the J segment 2 bases; nucleotides outside the gene matches: 10. This CDR3 region has 15 residues. The germline CDR1 and CDR2 sequences are MNHNS and SASEGT. The CDR3 sequence: CASIPPNRGNYGYTF. The DNA of the CDR3 is TGTGCCAGCATCCCGCCGAACAGGGGAAACTATGGCTACACCTTC.

The chain links TRBV15 to TRBJ1-4; possibly TRBD1 for D (6 bases). Looked up from germline, CDR1 is LNHNV and CDR2 is YYDKDF (reference sequence). The CDR3 totals 15 residues. Between the trimmed V and J ends, which lost 0 bases and 7 bases, there was a span of 12 bases. Here the CDR3 reads CATSREGGAREKLFF. CDR3 DNA: TGTGCCACCAGCAGAGAAGGGGGTGCTCGTGAAAAACTGTTTTTT.

The rearrangement joins TRBV5-6 to TRBJ1-2, with D unresolved. Trimming removed 2 bases from V and 4 bases from J, with 12 bases in between. The CDR3 runs to 14 residues. Germline assignment: CDR1 SGHDT and CDR2 YYEEEE. CDR3 region: CASSFAADSYGYTF. The DNA for the CDR3 is TGTGCCAGCAGCTTTGCGGCTGATAGCTATGGCTACACCTTC.

This chain joins TRBV11-2 and TRBJ2-3; tentatively, D is TRBD1 (6 bases). V was cut by 6 bases and J by 2 bases, with 12 bases left in between. Germline V gene sequence: CDR1 SGHAT, CDR2 FQNNGV. This CDR3 is 14 amino acids long. The CDR3 region is CASRTGQHTDTQYF. CDR3 nucleotide sequence: TGTGCCAGCAGAACAGGACAGCACACAGATACGCAGTATTTT.

This clone is termed medium-sized. V is TRBV15 and J is TRBJ2-7; 8 nucleotides match TRBD1. Germline values: CDR1 LNHNV, CDR2 YYDKDF (reference sequence). Losses at the gene ends were 1 base for V and 5 bases for J; bases not matched to a gene: 4. CDR3 length: 14 residues. The CDR3 spells CATSRGDRGHEQYF. CDR3 DNA: TGTGCCACCAGCAGAGGAGACAGGGGTCACGAGCAGTACTTC.

Concerning this clone itself: An end of the junction differs from the germline gene, which may be a read error. The chain combines TRBV7-8 with TRBJ2-7; TRBD1 matches 9 bases. Per germline, CDR1 SGHVS and CDR2 FQNEAQ. The CDR3 sequence is 14 residues long. The CDR3 here is CASSRDRGSSEQYF. The CDR3 DNA reads TGTGCCAGCAGCCGCGACAGGGGGTCCTCCGAGCAGTACTTC.

The rearrangement joins TRBV18 to TRBJ1-6, with a weak D call TRBD1 (6 bases). Trimming took off 4 bases at V and 8 bases at J, with 15 bases between the two ends. The germline gives CDR1 KGHSH, CDR2 LQKENI. This CDR3 is built from 15 residues. CDR3 coding DNA: TGTGCCAGCTCACGGGAGCGGGGGGCTGATTCACCCCTCCACTTT. This codes for CASSRERGADSPLHF.

This clone was seen just once. The chain carries TRBV6-1 and TRBJ2-5, with a tentative D call TRBD2 (7 bases). The ends were cut back, 11 bases at V and 4 bases at J, with 17 bases in the middle. From germline, CDR1 is MNHNS and CDR2 SASEGT. The CDR3 runs 13 residues. CDR3 nucleotides: TGTGCCGGGGGAGGGGGAATGGCAGAGACCCAGTACTTC. Translated: CAGGGGMAETQYF.

The chain couples TRBV4-3 to TRBJ1-2; 7 bases are shared with TRBD1. V shed 3 bases and J 2 bases; nucleotides not matched to a gene: 6. The germline V gene encodes CDR1 LGHNA and CDR2 YSLEER. The CDR3 length is 15 residues. CDR3 sequence reads: CASSQDRRSNYGYTF. The DNA of the CDR3 is TGCGCCAGCAGCCAGGACAGGAGATCGAACTATGGCTACACCTTC.